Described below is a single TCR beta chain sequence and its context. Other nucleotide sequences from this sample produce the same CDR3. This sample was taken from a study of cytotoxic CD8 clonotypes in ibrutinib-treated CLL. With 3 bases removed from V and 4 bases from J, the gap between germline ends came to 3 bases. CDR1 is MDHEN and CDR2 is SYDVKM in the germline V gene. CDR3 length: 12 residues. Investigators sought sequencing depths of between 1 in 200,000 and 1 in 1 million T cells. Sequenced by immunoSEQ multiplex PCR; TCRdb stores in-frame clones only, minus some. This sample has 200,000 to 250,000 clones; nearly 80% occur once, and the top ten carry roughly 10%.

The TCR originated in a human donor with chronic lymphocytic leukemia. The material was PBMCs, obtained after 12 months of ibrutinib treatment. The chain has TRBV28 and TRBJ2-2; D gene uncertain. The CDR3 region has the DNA TGTGCCAGCAGTTTGAGCACCGGGGAGCTGTTTTTT. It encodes CASSLSTGELFF.